This TCR beta chain came from a study of cytomegalovirus exposure and HLA in healthy donors. Notes on the study in general: Fewer N-insertions (relative to the 666-donor mean) were reportedly seen in an Asian-associated ancestry cluster in a later analysis. A later examination showed that TCR association rates differed by HLA locus, with DRB1 most and HLA-C fewest. Researchers had no immune exposure information except CMV serostatus available.

Primers included in the PCR were 60 Vbeta and 13 Jbeta primers. In the original analysis: Later, an analysis found about 83 million unique TCR beta chains, and 8.5 million to 14 million of these were shared. This table comes from immunoSEQ multiplex PCR, and its TCRdb copy is limited to in-frame clones, with some not included. V and J calls and clone size are given by that table; D and trimming were obtained from the DNA. The sample lists roughly 150,000 clones, about a tenth occurring once. A few counts support this clone. What it binds is unknown. Germline V gene lookup returns CDR1 LNHDA and CDR2 SQIVND (reference sequence). The J segment lost 0 bases and the V segment lost 5 bases, leaving 10 bases of the junction unmatched. This CDR3 has 17 residues.

The source is a male donor in good health and CMV-seronegative. Sequencing was carried out using PBMCs. This rearrangement joins TRBV19 to TRBJ2-3; 8 bases fit TRBD2. CDR3 nucleotide sequence: TGTGCCAGTAGTTCTCATAAAAGCGGGAGTAGCACAGATACGCAGTATTTT. This sequence encodes CASSSHKSGSSTDTQYF.